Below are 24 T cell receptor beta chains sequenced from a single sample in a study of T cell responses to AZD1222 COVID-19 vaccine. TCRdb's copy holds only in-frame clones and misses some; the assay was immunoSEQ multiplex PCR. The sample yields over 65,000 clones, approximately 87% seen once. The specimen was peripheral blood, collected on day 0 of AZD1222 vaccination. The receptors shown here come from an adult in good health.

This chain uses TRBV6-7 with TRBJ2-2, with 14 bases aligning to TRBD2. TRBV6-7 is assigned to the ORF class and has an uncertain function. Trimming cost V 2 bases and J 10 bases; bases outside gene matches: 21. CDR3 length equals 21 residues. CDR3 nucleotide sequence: TGTGCCAGCAGTTACCTTAGACCCAGGGGGACTAGCGGGAGAGAGTACGAGGAGCTGTTTTTT. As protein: CASSYLRPRGTSGREYEELFF.

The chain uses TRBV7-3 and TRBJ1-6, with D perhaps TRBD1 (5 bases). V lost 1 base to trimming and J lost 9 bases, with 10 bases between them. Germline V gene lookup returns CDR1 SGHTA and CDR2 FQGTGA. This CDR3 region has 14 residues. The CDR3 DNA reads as TGTGCCAGCAGCTTAAGCAGGGAGGGTTCACCCCTCCACTTT. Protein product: CASSLSREGSPLHF.

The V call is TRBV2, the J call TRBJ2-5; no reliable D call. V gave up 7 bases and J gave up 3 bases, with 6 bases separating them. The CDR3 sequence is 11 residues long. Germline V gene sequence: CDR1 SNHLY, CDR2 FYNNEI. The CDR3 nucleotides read TGTGCCAGCACTCAGAAAGAGACCCAGTACTTC. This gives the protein CASTQKETQYF.

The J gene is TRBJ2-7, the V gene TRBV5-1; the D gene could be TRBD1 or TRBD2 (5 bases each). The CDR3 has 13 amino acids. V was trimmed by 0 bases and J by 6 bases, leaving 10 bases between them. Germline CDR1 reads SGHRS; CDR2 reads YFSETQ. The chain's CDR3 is CASSLASGLEQYF. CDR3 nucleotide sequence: TGCGCCAGCAGCTTGGCCTCGGGGCTCGAGCAGTACTTC.

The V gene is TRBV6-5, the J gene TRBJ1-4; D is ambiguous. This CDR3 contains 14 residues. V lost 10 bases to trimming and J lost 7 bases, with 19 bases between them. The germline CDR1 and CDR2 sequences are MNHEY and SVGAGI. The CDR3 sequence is CATKPGSSLEKLFF. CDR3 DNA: TGTGCCACCAAACCGGGGAGCAGCCTTGAAAAACTGTTTTTT.

CDR3 sequence reads: CASSLASGEGGYTF. CDR3 in DNA: TGCGCCAGCAGCTTGGCCTCTGGGGAAGGTGGCTACACCTTC. V and J are TRBV5-1 and TRBJ1-2; D is unclear. The germline gives CDR1 SGHRS, CDR2 YFSETQ. The CDR3 is 14 residues long. Trimming took off 0 bases at V and 7 bases at J, with 13 bases between the two ends. Complete variable domain (other parts from reference TRBV5-1 and TRBJ1-2): KAGVTQTPRYLIKTRGQQVTLSCSPISGHRSVSWYQQTPGQGLQFLFEYFSETQRNKGNFPGRFSGRQFSNSRSEMNVSTLELGDSALYLCASSLASGEGGYTFGSGTRLTVV.

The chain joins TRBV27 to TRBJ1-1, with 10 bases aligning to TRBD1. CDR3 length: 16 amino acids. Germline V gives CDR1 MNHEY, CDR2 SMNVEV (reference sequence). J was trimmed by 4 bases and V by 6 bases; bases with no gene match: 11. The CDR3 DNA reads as TGTGCCAGCAGGGATACGACAGGGGGCTGGGGCACTGAAGCTTTCTTT. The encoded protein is CASRDTTGGWGTEAFF.

CDR3 residues: CASKGREYQPQHF. Here the CDR3 DNA reads TGTGCCAGTAAGGGGAGGGAGTATCAGCCCCAGCATTTT. V is TRBV19 and J is TRBJ1-5; perhaps TRBD1 as D (5 bases). The CDR3 runs 13 residues. Trimming took off 7 bases at V and 5 bases at J, with 12 bases between the two ends. The germline V gene encodes CDR1 LNHDA and CDR2 SQIVND (reference sequence).

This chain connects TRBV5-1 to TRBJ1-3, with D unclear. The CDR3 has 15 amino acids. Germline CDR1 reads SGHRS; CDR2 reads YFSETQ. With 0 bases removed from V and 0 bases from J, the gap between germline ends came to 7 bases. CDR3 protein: CASSLDLSSGNTIYF. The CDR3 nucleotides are TGCGCCAGCAGCTTGGATCTTAGCTCTGGAAACACCATATATTTT.

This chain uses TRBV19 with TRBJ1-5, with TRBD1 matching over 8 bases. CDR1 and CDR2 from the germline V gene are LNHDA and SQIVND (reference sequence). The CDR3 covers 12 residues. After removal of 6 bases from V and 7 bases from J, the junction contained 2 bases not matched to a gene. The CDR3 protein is CASRRQGQPQHF. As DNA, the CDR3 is TGTGCCAGTAGAAGACAGGGGCAGCCCCAGCATTTT. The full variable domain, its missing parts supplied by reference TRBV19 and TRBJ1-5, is DGGITQSPKYLFRKEGQNVTLSCEQNLNHDAMYWYRQDPGQGLRLIYYSQIVNDFQKGDIAEGYSVSREKKESFPLTVTSAQKNPTAFYLCASRRQGQPQHFGDGTRLSIL.

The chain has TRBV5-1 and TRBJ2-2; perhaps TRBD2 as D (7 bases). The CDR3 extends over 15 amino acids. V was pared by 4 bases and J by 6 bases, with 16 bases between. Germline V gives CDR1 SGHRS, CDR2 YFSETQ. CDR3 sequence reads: CASSGGAASAGELFF. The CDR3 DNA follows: TGCGCCAGCAGCGGGGGGGCAGCGTCGGCCGGGGAGCTGTTTTTT.

The DNA for the CDR3 is TGCGCCAGCAGCGCAGGGAAGGAGCAGTACTTC. It encodes CASSAGKEQYF. The chain has TRBV5-1 and TRBJ2-7, with a possible D match to TRBD1 (5 bases). Trimming removed 4 bases at V and 7 bases at J, with 9 bases between. The CDR3 length is 11 residues. Germline V gives CDR1 SGHRS, CDR2 YFSETQ.

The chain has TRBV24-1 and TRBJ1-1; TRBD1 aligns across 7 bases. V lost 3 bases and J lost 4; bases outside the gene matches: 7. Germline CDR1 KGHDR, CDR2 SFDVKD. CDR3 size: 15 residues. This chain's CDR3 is CATSDARDRTTEAFF. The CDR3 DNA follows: TGTGCCACCAGTGATGCCCGGGACAGAACCACTGAAGCTTTCTTT.

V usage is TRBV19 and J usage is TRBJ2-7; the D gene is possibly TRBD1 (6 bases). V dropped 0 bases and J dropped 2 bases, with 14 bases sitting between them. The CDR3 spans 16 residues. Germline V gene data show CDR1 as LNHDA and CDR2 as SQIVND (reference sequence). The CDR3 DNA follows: TGTGCCAGTAGTATAGATAATCGGGCAGGGGCCTACGAGCAGTACTTC. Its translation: CASSIDNRAGAYEQYF.

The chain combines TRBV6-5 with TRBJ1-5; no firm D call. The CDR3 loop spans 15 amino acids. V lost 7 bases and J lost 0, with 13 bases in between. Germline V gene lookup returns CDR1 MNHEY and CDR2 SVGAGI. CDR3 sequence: CASNAGPYSNQPQHF. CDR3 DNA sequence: TGTGCCAGCAATGCCGGGCCCTATAGCAATCAGCCCCAGCATTTT.

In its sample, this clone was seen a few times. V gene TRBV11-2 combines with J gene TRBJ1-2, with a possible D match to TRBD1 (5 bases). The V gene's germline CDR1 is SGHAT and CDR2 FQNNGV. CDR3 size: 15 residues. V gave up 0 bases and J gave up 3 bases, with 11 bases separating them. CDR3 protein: CASSLDKGLYYGYTF. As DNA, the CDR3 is TGTGCCAGCAGCTTAGATAAGGGGTTGTACTATGGCTACACCTTC.

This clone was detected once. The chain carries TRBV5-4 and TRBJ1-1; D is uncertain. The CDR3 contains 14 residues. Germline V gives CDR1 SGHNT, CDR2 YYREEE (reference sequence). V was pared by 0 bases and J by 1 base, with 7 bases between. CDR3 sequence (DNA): TGTGCCAGCAGCTTGGCCTCCGAGAACACTGAAGCTTTCTTT. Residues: CASSLASENTEAFF.

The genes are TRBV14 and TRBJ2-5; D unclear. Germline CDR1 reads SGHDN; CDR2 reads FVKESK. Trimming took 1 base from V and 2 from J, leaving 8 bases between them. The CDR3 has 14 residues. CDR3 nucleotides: TGTGCCAGCAGCCAAGTTTTACAGCAAGAGACCCAGTACTTC. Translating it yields CASSQVLQQETQYF. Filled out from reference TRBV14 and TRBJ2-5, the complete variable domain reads EAGVTQFPSHSVIEKGQTVTLRCDPISGHDNLYWYRRVMGKEIKFLLHFVKESKQDESGMPNNRFLAERTGGTYSTLKVQPAELEDSGVYFCASSQVLQQETQYFGPGTRLLVL.

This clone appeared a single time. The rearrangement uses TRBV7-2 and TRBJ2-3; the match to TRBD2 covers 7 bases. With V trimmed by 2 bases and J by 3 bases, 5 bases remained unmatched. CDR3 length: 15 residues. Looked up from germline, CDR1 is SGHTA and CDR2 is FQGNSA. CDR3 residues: CASSLLADNTDTQYF. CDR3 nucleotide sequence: TGTGCCAGCAGCTTACTAGCGGACAATACAGATACGCAGTATTTT.

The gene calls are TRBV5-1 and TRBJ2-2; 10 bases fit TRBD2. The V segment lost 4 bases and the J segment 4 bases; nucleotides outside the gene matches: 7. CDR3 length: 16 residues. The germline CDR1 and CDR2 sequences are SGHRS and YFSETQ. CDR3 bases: TGCGCCAGCAGCCCTCGAGCGGGGGGGCCCACCGGGGAGCTGTTTTTT. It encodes CASSPRAGGPTGELFF.

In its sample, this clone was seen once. The CDR3 DNA reads TGTGCCACCAGCCCATCTATGAGCAATCAGCCCCAGCATTTT. Translation gives CATSPSMSNQPQHF. This chain uses TRBV24-1 with TRBJ1-5; no clear D gene. V lost 7 bases to trimming and J lost 1 base, with 10 bases between them. The germline gives CDR1 KGHDR, CDR2 SFDVKD. This CDR3 contains 14 residues.

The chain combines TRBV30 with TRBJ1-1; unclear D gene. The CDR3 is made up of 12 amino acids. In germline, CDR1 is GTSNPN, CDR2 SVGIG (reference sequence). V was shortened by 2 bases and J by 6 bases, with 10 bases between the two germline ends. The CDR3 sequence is CAWSRTGSEAFF. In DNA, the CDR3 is TGTGCCTGGAGTCGGACCGGTTCTGAAGCTTTCTTT.

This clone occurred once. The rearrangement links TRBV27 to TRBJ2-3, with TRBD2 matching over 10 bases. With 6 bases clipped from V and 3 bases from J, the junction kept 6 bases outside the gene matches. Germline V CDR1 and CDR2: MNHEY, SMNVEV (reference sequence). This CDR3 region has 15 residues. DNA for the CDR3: TGTGCCAGCAGCCCGGGACTAGCGTTGACAGATACGCAGTATTTT. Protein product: CASSPGLALTDTQYF.

CDR3 nucleotide sequence: TGCGCCAGCAGTGAAGGTCCGAGCTCCTACAATGAGCAGTTCTTC. Translated: CASSEGPSSYNEQFF. This chain links TRBV10-2 with TRBJ2-1; no definite D call. The CDR3 loop spans 15 amino acids. The V end was cut by 3 bases, the J end by 0 bases, with 9 bases between. Germline-derived CDR1 and CDR2 are WSHSY and SAAADI.